The rows below give T cell receptor beta chains drawn from one sample of a study of T cell repertoires in cytomegalovirus infection. One entry per CDR3 protein results from TCRdb running MiXCR on the reads. The sample lists 300,000 to 400,000 distinct CDR3 sequences, almost 30% occurring once. No antigen has been assigned to these receptors. The sample in question was cultured PBMCs, obtained from culture after CMV antigen stimulation. These receptors all stem from a human donor in good health (CMV status not recorded). Some clones in this sample may be carry-over from other donors' samples. CDR3s include the opening cysteine and the closing phenylalanine or tryptophan. The order of the fields is CDR3 DNA, CDR3 protein, clone size, D gene, V gene, J gene. The D gene is left open where the match is weak. Only part of the rows carry a size: once, few, many, or a class if the clone is expanded.

CDR3nt: TGTGCCAGCAGTTTAACCCCAGGGGACACTGAAGCTTTCTTT
CDR3aa: CASSLTPGDTEAFF
abundance: many
d_gene: -
v_gene: TRBV12-3/TRBV12-4
j_gene: TRBJ1-1

CDR3nt: TGTGCCAGCAGTTTACAGGGGCCCAGCGGCACTGAAGCTTTCTTT
CDR3aa: CASSLQGPSGTEAFF
abundance: once
d_gene: -
v_gene: TRBV12-3/TRBV12-4
j_gene: TRBJ1-1

CDR3nt: TGTGCCAGCTCACCTTACCTATCGGACAGGGGCTTTATGAACACTGAAGCTTTCTTT
CDR3aa: CASSPYLSDRGFMNTEAFF
abundance: -
d_gene: TRBD1
v_gene: TRBV18
j_gene: TRBJ1-1

CDR3nt: TGTGCTAGCAGCTTAGAGGGCCTCGGGCAAGAGACCCAGTACTTC
CDR3aa: CASSLEGLGQETQYF
abundance: few
d_gene: -
v_gene: TRBV7-7
j_gene: TRBJ2-5

CDR3nt: TGTGCCAGCACCTGGACAGTGAACACTGAAGCTTTCTTT
CDR3aa: CASTWTVNTEAFF
abundance: -
d_gene: -
v_gene: TRBV6-1
j_gene: TRBJ1-1

CDR3nt: TGTGCTAGTGTCCGAGGGGGGGCCTATGGCTACACCTTC
CDR3aa: CASVRGGAYGYTF
abundance: few
d_gene: -
v_gene: TRBV12-5
j_gene: TRBJ1-2

CDR3nt: TGCAGTGCTAGCGGACTAGCGGCTAGCACAGATACGCAGTATTTT
CDR3aa: CSASGLAASTDTQYF
abundance: -
d_gene: TRBD2
v_gene: TRBV20-1
j_gene: TRBJ2-3

CDR3nt: TGTGCCAGCAGCTTATCACGGGGTTTGGACCCTGGAAACACCATATATTTT
CDR3aa: CASSLSRGLDPGNTIYF
abundance: few
d_gene: -
v_gene: TRBV7-9
j_gene: TRBJ1-3

CDR3nt: TGTGCCAGCAGCTTGTCCGGGCTCAGTTCACCCCTCCACTTT
CDR3aa: CASSLSGLSSPLHF
abundance: few
d_gene: -
v_gene: TRBV7-9
j_gene: TRBJ1-6

CDR3nt: TGTGCCAGCAGGAGGAGGGAGAGCACTGAAGCTTTCTTT
CDR3aa: CASRRRESTEAFF
abundance: -
d_gene: -
v_gene: TRBV7-6
j_gene: TRBJ1-1

CDR3nt: TGTGCCAGTAGTCCCATAGCGGGAGGAAGTGAGACCCAGTACTTC
CDR3aa: CASSPIAGGSETQYF
abundance: once
d_gene: TRBD2
v_gene: TRBV19
j_gene: TRBJ2-5

CDR3nt: TGTGCCAGCGGGGGACTAGCGGGGAGTGCGGAGACCCAGTACTTC
CDR3aa: CASGGLAGSAETQYF
abundance: many
d_gene: TRBD2
v_gene: TRBV2
j_gene: TRBJ2-5

CDR3nt: TGTGCCAGCACCATTTCCCGACTAGTAGTAGAGACCCAGTACTTC
CDR3aa: CASTISRLVVETQYF
abundance: -
d_gene: -
v_gene: TRBV7-8
j_gene: TRBJ2-5

CDR3nt: TGTGCCAGCAGCCTTCACTCTGGGGCTGAAGCTTTCTTT
CDR3aa: CASSLHSGAEAFF
abundance: many
d_gene: -
v_gene: TRBV7-9
j_gene: TRBJ1-1

CDR3nt: TGTGCCAGCAGCACCTTCGACAAGGCTGAAGCTTTCTTT
CDR3aa: CASSTFDKAEAFF
abundance: few
d_gene: -
v_gene: TRBV7-3
j_gene: TRBJ1-1

CDR3nt: TGTGCCAGCAGTTTAAAGGCTTCAGGGTTGATCCCAACTAGTTTCTCCAATGAGCAGTTCTTC
CDR3aa: CASSLKASGLIPTSFSNEQFF
abundance: few
d_gene: -
v_gene: TRBV28
j_gene: TRBJ2-1

CDR3nt: TGTGCCAGCAGCTTAGACCCACTAGCGGGTGTTGAGACCCAGTACTTC
CDR3aa: CASSLDPLAGVETQYF
abundance: -
d_gene: TRBD2
v_gene: TRBV7-9
j_gene: TRBJ2-5